This T cell receptor (beta chain) was sequenced for a study of regulatory T cells in long-lasting Graves disease. CDR3 length: 17 amino acids. The germline V gene encodes CDR1 ENHRY and CDR2 SYGVKD. V shed 6 bases and J 6 bases; nucleotides not matched to a gene: 13. This clonotype was seen ten or more times. Its matching antigen is unknown. The time point is: newly diagnosed GD, antithyroid drugs for less than 3 months. There was RNA extracted from PBMCs, and the TCR library was made from it. CDR3 regions were amplified by Arm-PCR using iRepertoire HTBI primers to build TCR beta libraries. As handled by the study authors: Samples collectively showed 60 to 75 TRBV and roughly 15 TRBJ segments. TCRdb redid the calling of the multiplex PCR reads with MiXCR, one entry per CDR3 protein. None of the V and J calls come from the authors' own analysis; TCRdb made them. The sample records some 220,000 distinct CDR3 sequences, roughly a fifth being singletons.

Study-level points and caveats: Accuracy was perhaps lowered by the small sample size.

This sample was also put to use in a study of T cells in Graves' hyperthyroidism and ophthalmopathy. Per that paper: A set of HTBI primers served as the primers for a first-round RT-PCR of the TCR CDR3.

The J gene is TRBJ1-5, the V gene TRBV10-3; TRBD1 matches at 11 bases. The sample was peripheral blood mononuclear cells (PBMCs), taken at new diagnosis, from a patient treated with antithyroid drugs. The clonotype comes from a woman aged 25-40 years with Graves disease. The CDR3 nucleotides read TGTGCCATCAGCGACCATCTCGGGACAGGGGGGGTTCAGCCCCAGCATTTT. Protein product: CAISDHLGTGGVQPQHF.